The source of this TCR beta chain is a study of cytomegalovirus exposure and HLA in healthy donors. About this clone itself: Its matching antigen is unknown.

With V trimmed by 3 bases and J by 6 bases, 2 bases remained unmatched. The CDR3 sequence is 14 residues long. Germline loops: CDR1 MNHNS, CDR2 SASEGT. This PCR relied on a set of 60 Vbeta primers and 13 Jbeta primers. Sequencing was performed with immunoSEQ multiplex PCR; in TCRdb, only in-frame clones are kept and a portion is missing. The sample contains 130,000 to 150,000 clones, about three quarters of which appear only once. Points from the study as a whole: Productive status was seen about 87% or about 30% of the time for most TCR beta V segments in an earlier analysis.

This receptor was taken from a male donor in good health and CMV-seropositive. This sequence joins TRBV6-1 and TRBJ1-5, with 10 bases identical to TRBD1. Sequencing was carried out using PBMCs. The CDR3 here is CASSERTGGQPQHF. CDR3 coding DNA: TGTGCCAGCAGTGAGCGGACAGGGGGTCAGCCCCAGCATTTT.